The 27 T cell receptor beta chains reported below all come from one sample, sequenced in a study of blood T cells in healthy people across ages. Then a second PCR, running about 7 to 11 cycles, was carried out with a sample-barcoded 5' primer and a J-beta primer mix. TCRdb independently ran MiXCR on the 5' RACE reads; one entry per CDR3 protein. Altogether about 1 million distinct CDR3 sequences are present, 40% to 45% being singletons, with the ten largest covering approximately 19%. Sequences were obtained from blood. These receptor sequences come from a woman aged 55-70 years in good health.

The genes are TRBV29-1 and TRBJ1-2; 7 bases fit TRBD1. Germline values: CDR1 SQVTM, CDR2 ANQGSEA. V shed 6 bases, J shed 7 bases, and the junction held 14 bases outside the gene matches. The CDR3 totals 14 residues. The CDR3, as DNA: TGCAGCGTCCAGGGGGTTCCGTTCGGGCGTGGCTACACCTTC. Protein sequence: CSVQGVPFGRGYTF.

Concerning this clonotype: With a much larger clone just one base away, this may be a read error. The chain carries TRBV20-1 and TRBJ2-7, with 10 bases lining up with TRBD2. CDR3 length: 14 amino acids. V lost 3 bases to trimming and J lost 7 bases; unmatched junction nucleotides: 9. In germline, CDR1 is DFQATT, CDR2 SNEGSKA (reference sequence). In DNA form, the CDR3 reads TGCAGTGCTAGTTCCAGCGGGAGGGACAATGAGCAGTACTTC. It specifies CSASSSGRDNEQYF.

The chain is built from TRBV12-3 or TRBV12-4 and TRBJ2-7, with no clear D. The CDR3 sequence is 12 residues long. Trimming removed 4 bases at V and 10 bases at J, with 14 bases between. CDR3 sequence reads: CASSSRVGIQYF. CDR3 bases: TGTGCCAGCAGTTCTCGCGTGGGTATTCAGTACTTC.

This sequence joins TRBV4-2 and TRBJ1-5; 7 bases agree with TRBD1. Germline values: CDR1 LGHNA, CDR2 YNFKEQ. With V trimmed by 4 bases and J by 10 bases, 10 bases remained unmatched. This CDR3 contains 14 residues. Written as DNA, the CDR3 is TGTGCCAGCAGCCCAGGGGGGGCCGATCCCCCCCAGCATTTT. Encoded protein: CASSPGGADPPQHF.

The chain is built from TRBV7-6 and TRBJ1-6; possibly TRBD1 for D (5 bases). Germline V gene lookup returns CDR1 SGHVS and CDR2 FNYEAQ. This CDR3 has 14 residues. V lost 5 bases to trimming and J lost 7 bases, with 12 bases between them. CDR3 protein: CASSTGTGNSPLHF. The CDR3 DNA reads TGTGCCAGCAGCACCGGGACGGGGAATTCACCCCTCCACTTT. The variable domain in full, completed from reference TRBV7-6 and TRBJ1-6, reads GAGVSQSPRYKVTKRGQDVALRCDPISGHVSLYWYRQALGQGPEFLTYFNYEAQQDKSGLPNDRFSAERPEGSISTLTIQRTEQRDSAMYRCASSTGTGNSPLHFGNGTRLTVT.

In this sample, this clonotype turned up a few times. Here the CDR3 reads CSVEGEKLFF. The CDR3, as DNA: TGCAGCGTTGAGGGTGAAAAACTGTTTTTT. The V and J genes are TRBV29-1 and TRBJ1-4; D remains ambiguous. The CDR3 covers 10 residues. Germline loops: CDR1 SQVTM, CDR2 ANQGSEA. The germline V and J ends were trimmed by 3 bases and 7 bases, with 3 bases remaining between them.

V and J are TRBV30 and TRBJ2-5; D is undetermined. V was pared by 0 bases and J by 3 bases, with 5 bases between. CDR1 is GTSNPN, CDR2 SVGIG, per germline (reference sequence). CDR3 length equals 12 residues. The CDR3 here is CAWSVSKETQYF. The CDR3 DNA reads TGTGCCTGGAGTGTCTCCAAAGAGACCCAGTACTTC.

Only one count was recorded for this clonotype. The chain carries TRBV9 and TRBJ1-2; D unresolved. The germline V gene encodes CDR1 SGDLS and CDR2 YYNGEE. The CDR3 covers 15 residues. The germline V and J ends were trimmed by 2 bases and 2 bases, with 13 bases remaining between them. CDR3 in amino acids: CASSVDDALNYGYTF. DNA of the CDR3: TGTGCCAGCAGCGTGGACGACGCCTTAAACTATGGCTACACCTTC. Using reference TRBV9 and TRBJ1-2 for the parts outside the CDR3, the full variable domain is DSGVTQTPKHLITATGQRVTLRCSPRSGDLSVYWYQQSLDQGLQFLIQYYNGEERAKGNILERFSAQQFPDLHSELNLSSLELGDSALYFCASSVDDALNYGYTFGSGTRLTVV.

This clonotype showed up just once. The chain couples TRBV7-8 to TRBJ2-3, with D perhaps matching TRBD2 (6 bases). Trimming took 5 bases from V and 4 from J, leaving 13 bases between them. The CDR3 loop spans 14 amino acids. Germline-derived CDR1 and CDR2 are SGHVS and FQNEAQ. Here the CDR3 DNA reads TGTGCCAGCAGCCCCATGGAGGGACCAGATACGCAGTATTTT. Translated: CASSPMEGPDTQYF.

The chain has TRBV20-1 and TRBJ2-7, with D perhaps assigned TRBD1 or TRBD2 (5 bases each). This CDR3 has 13 residues. The V end lost 0 bases, the J end lost 3 bases, and 9 bases lay between the germline ends. The V gene's germline CDR1 is DFQATT and CDR2 SNEGSKA (reference sequence). The CDR3, as DNA: TGCAGTGCTAGAGATCTGGGGGACTACGAGCAGTACTTC. Translating it yields CSARDLGDYEQYF.

J is TRBJ2-7 and V is TRBV7-7; 7 positions agree with TRBD1. This CDR3 region has 13 residues. Germline V lookup: CDR1 SSHAT, CDR2 FNYEAQ (reference sequence). Trimming at V came to 5 bases and at J to 6 bases, leaving 7 bases not matched to a gene. The CDR3 DNA sequence: TGTGCCAGCAGCCCTTTGGGACAGTCCGAGCAGTACTTC. It is translated as CASSPLGQSEQYF.

The chain is built from TRBV5-1 and TRBJ2-6; 7 bases match TRBD1. After removal of 0 bases from V and 10 bases from J, the junction contained 1 base not matched to a gene. CDR3 length: 13 amino acids. Germline assignment: CDR1 SGHRS and CDR2 YFSETQ. CDR3 amino acids: CASSLDRGNVLTF. CDR3 nucleotide sequence: TGCGCCAGCAGCTTGGACAGGGGAAACGTCCTGACTTTC. The whole variable domain, filled in from reference TRBV5-1 and TRBJ2-6, reads KAGVTQTPRYLIKTRGQQVTLSCSPISGHRSVSWYQQTPGQGLQFLFEYFSETQRNKGNFPGRFSGRQFSNSRSEMNVSTLELGDSALYLCASSLDRGNVLTFGAGSRLTVL.

This chain links TRBV7-9 with TRBJ2-6, with D possibly TRBD1 on 5 matching bases. V lost 3 bases and J 2 bases, leaving 14 bases between the germline ends. CDR1 and CDR2 from the germline V gene are SEHNR and FQNEAQ (reference sequence). The CDR3 extends over 17 amino acids. CDR3 in DNA: TGTGCCAGCAGCTTTAACCAGGGTCGTCCTGGGGCCAACGTCCTGACTTTC. It translates to CASSFNQGRPGANVLTF.

The sample holds one count of this clonotype. This chain connects TRBV24-1 to TRBJ2-7; D might be TRBD1 or TRBD2, each matching 5 bases. V lost 4 bases to trimming and J lost 7 bases, with 22 bases between them. This CDR3 has 16 residues. The germline gives CDR1 KGHDR, CDR2 SFDVKD. CDR3 in amino acids: CATSESGTGTYNEQYF. In DNA form, the CDR3 reads TGTGCCACCAGTGAGAGTGGGACGGGGACCTACAATGAGCAGTACTTC.

The J gene is TRBJ1-2, the V gene TRBV29-1; 9 positions agree with TRBD1. Germline V gene data show CDR1 as SQVTM and CDR2 as ANQGSEA. With 7 bases clipped from V and 3 bases from J, the junction kept 3 bases outside the gene matches. The CDR3 is 12 amino acids. The CDR3 sequence: CSAGTGYYGYTF. Here the CDR3 DNA reads TGCAGCGCTGGGACAGGGTACTATGGCTACACCTTC.

The CDR3 DNA sequence: TGCAGTGCTAGTAGGGGAACCTACAATGAGCAGTTCTTC. It specifies CSASRGTYNEQFF. This chain links TRBV20-1 with TRBJ2-1, with D perhaps TRBD1 (5 bases). V was shortened by 3 bases and J by 2 bases, with 8 bases between the two germline ends. From germline, CDR1 is DFQATT and CDR2 SNEGSKA (reference sequence). The length of the CDR3 is 13 residues.

The chain carries TRBV5-6 and TRBJ2-1; D is ambiguous. CDR1 SGHDT and CDR2 YYEEEE come from the germline V gene. The CDR3 runs 14 residues. V lost 0 bases and J 3 bases, leaving 7 bases between the germline ends. As DNA, the CDR3 is TGTGCCAGCAGCTTGGGCATTGGCTACAATGAGCAGTTCTTC. Translated, it gives CASSLGIGYNEQFF.

This chain connects TRBV12-3 or TRBV12-4 to TRBJ2-1; D uncertain. The J call is in doubt because the DNA end fits TRBJ2-7 better. CDR3 length: 12 residues. The CDR3 DNA reads as TGTGCCAGCAGATTGGTAGCCAATGAGCAGTACTTC. This codes for CASRLVANEQYF.

This clonotype was detected only a few times. The chain combines TRBV7-9 with TRBJ2-7; perhaps D is TRBD1 or TRBD2 (6 bases each). The CDR3 contains 14 residues. Trimming removed 7 bases from V and 5 bases from J, with 18 bases in between. Germline CDR1 and CDR2: SEHNR and FQNEAQ (reference sequence). The CDR3 bases are TGTGCCAGCACCAAAAAGGTCGGGGGCAACGAGCAGTACTTC. This gives the protein CASTKKVGGNEQYF. Based on the CDR3 plus reference TRBV7-9 and TRBJ2-7, the full variable domain is DTGVSQNPRHKITKRGQNVTFRCDPISEHNRLYWYRQTLGQGPEFLTYFQNEAQLEKSRLLSDRFSAERPKGSFSTLEIQRTEQGDSAMYLCASTKKVGGNEQYFGPGTRLTVT.

This chain connects TRBV11-2 to TRBJ2-1; D is undetermined. CDR3 length equals 16 residues. Trimming stripped 1 base from V and 1 base from J, with 11 bases between. Germline V gene data show CDR1 as SGHAT and CDR2 as FQNNGV. CDR3 sequence (DNA): TGTGCCAGCAGCTTAGTTAGAGCCTTATCCTACAATGAGCAGTTCTTC. Amino acid sequence: CASSLVRALSYNEQFF.

J is TRBJ1-2 and V is TRBV10-3; 10 bases fit TRBD1. CDR1 is ENHRY and CDR2 is SYGVKD in the germline V gene. The CDR3 spans 15 residues. Trimming cost V 7 bases and J 6 bases; bases outside gene matches: 11. The CDR3 reads CAIKLGQGRVDGYTF. The CDR3 DNA reads as TGTGCCATCAAACTGGGACAGGGGAGAGTTGATGGCTACACCTTC.

This clonotype occurred a few times. This chain connects TRBV27 to TRBJ2-7, with D possibly TRBD1 on 6 matching bases. Trimming removed 3 bases from V and 2 bases from J, with 14 bases in between. CDR3 size: 15 residues. The V gene's germline CDR1 is MNHEY and CDR2 SMNVEV (reference sequence). This CDR3 is CASSFLRGPTYEQYF. DNA for the CDR3: TGTGCCAGCAGTTTCCTCAGGGGCCCCACCTACGAGCAGTACTTC.

This clonotype turned up a few times. The rearrangement links TRBV7-9 to TRBJ2-4; a weak D match, TRBD2 (5 bases). Trimming pared 3 bases from V and 13 bases from J, leaving 16 bases between. The CDR3 runs to 13 residues. Looked up from germline, CDR1 is SEHNR and CDR2 is FQNEAQ (reference sequence). The CDR3 here is CASSLEERVEQYF. The CDR3 bases are TGTGCCAGCAGCTTGGAGGAGAGGGTTGAGCAGTACTTC.

The chain carries TRBV20-1 and TRBJ2-1, with 8 bases that match TRBD2. Germline values: CDR1 DFQATT, CDR2 SNEGSKA (reference sequence). The CDR3 covers 14 residues. J gave up 10 bases and V 6 bases, and 14 bases lay outside the gene matches. As DNA, the CDR3 is TGCAGTGCAGAAGTCGGAGCGGGAGTGGGGGAGCAGTTCTTC. Residues: CSAEVGAGVGEQFF.

The rearrangement uses TRBV12-3 or TRBV12-4 and TRBJ2-1, with D uncertain. V lost 4 bases and J lost 0, with 16 bases in between. The CDR3 runs 17 residues. The CDR3 nucleotides read TGTGCCAGCAGTTGGGGAACGGCACCCAGCTCCTACAATGAGCAGTTCTTC. This translates into CASSWGTAPSSYNEQFF.

Notes on this clonotype: Germline is not matched at one junction end, which may reflect a read error. This rearrangement joins TRBV5-1 to TRBJ1-6; 10 bases are shared with TRBD1. Germline CDR1 SGHRS, CDR2 YFSETQ. The CDR3 is 16 residues long. The CDR3 is CASSPTTGGDNSPPHF. The DNA of the CDR3 is TGCGCCAGCAGCCCCACGACAGGGGGCGATAATTCACCCCCCCACTTT.

The chain links TRBV29-1 to TRBJ2-1; possibly TRBD1 for D (6 bases). This CDR3 contains 13 residues. Germline-derived CDR1 and CDR2 are SQVTM and ANQGSEA. V gave up 1 base and J gave up 4 bases, with 8 bases separating them. In nucleotides, the CDR3 is TGCAGCGTTGAAGGCCAGGGGTACAATGAGCAGTTCTTC. It is translated as CSVEGQGYNEQFF.